A single sample is the source of the 9 T cell receptor beta chains below, sequenced in a study of blood T cells in healthy people across ages. The second PCR ran about 6 to 12 cycles with a sample-barcoded 5' primer and J-beta primers. TCRdb called the 5' RACE reads again in MiXCR, with one record for every CDR3 protein. Of hundreds of thousands of distinct CDR3 sequences in the sample, about 21% were seen once. The specimen sequenced was blood. All receptors come from a man aged 70 or older in good health.

This clonotype was detected a few times. The V and J genes are TRBV12-3 or TRBV12-4 and TRBJ1-4; D is ambiguous. This CDR3 is 14 amino acids long. V lost 7 bases and J lost 8, with 17 bases in between. CDR3 sequence (DNA): TGTGCCAGCACCTTAAGAGGGAGCGGGGAAAAACTGTTTTTT. Residues: CASTLRGSGEKLFF.

This clonotype was observed a few times. V gene TRBV27 combines with J gene TRBJ2-5, with D possibly TRBD2 on 6 matching bases. V was trimmed by 3 bases and J by 5 bases, leaving 13 bases between them. The CDR3 length is 14 residues. The germline V gene encodes CDR1 MNHEY and CDR2 SMNVEV (reference sequence). This CDR3 reads CASSFRGRGETQYF. Written as DNA, the CDR3 is TGTGCCAGCAGTTTCCGGGGGAGAGGGGAGACCCAGTACTTC.

The chain recombines TRBV7-3 with TRBJ2-7; the match to TRBD1 covers 9 bases. CDR1 is SGHTA and CDR2 is FQGTGA in the germline V gene. The CDR3 covers 14 residues. The ends lost 1 base at V and 2 bases at J; junction bases unmatched: 0. The CDR3 nucleotides read TGTGCCAGCAGCTTAAACAGGGGGCCCTACGAGCAGTACTTC. The encoded protein is CASSLNRGPYEQYF. Filled out from reference TRBV7-3 and TRBJ2-7, the complete variable domain reads GAGVSQTPSNKVTEKGKYVELRCDPISGHTALYWYRQSLGQGPEFLIYFQGTGAADDSGLPNDRFFAVRPEGSVSTLKIQRTERGDSAVYLCASSLNRGPYEQYFGPGTRLTVT.

This clonotype was seen ten or more times. The chain is built from TRBV6-2 or TRBV6-3 and TRBJ2-5; D is possibly TRBD1 (6 bases). V lost 6 bases, J lost 1 base, and 15 bases lay in between. Germline CDR1 MNHEY, CDR2 SVGEGT. There are 15 residues in the CDR3. In DNA form, the CDR3 reads TGTGCCAGCAGCCCACCGAGGACAGCCCAAGAGACCCAGTACTTC. This translates into CASSPPRTAQETQYF.

The V call is TRBV5-1, the J call TRBJ2-5; 9 bases match TRBD2. Looked up from germline, CDR1 is SGHRS and CDR2 is YFSETQ. V was clipped by 2 bases and J by 3 bases; unmatched bases: 5. The length of the CDR3 is 15 residues. CDR3: CASSFAGGREETQYF. The CDR3 region has the DNA TGCGCCAGCAGCTTCGCGGGAGGGCGAGAAGAGACCCAGTACTTC.

This clonotype was counted between two and nine times. V usage is TRBV9 and J usage is TRBJ2-3; the match to TRBD2 covers 8 bases. Looked up from germline, CDR1 is SGDLS and CDR2 is YYNGEE. J was trimmed by 3 bases and V by 3 bases; bases with no gene match: 9. The CDR3 extends over 16 amino acids. CDR3 in amino acids: CASSALGTSGTDTQYF. The CDR3 bases are TGTGCCAGCAGCGCTCTCGGGACTAGTGGTACAGATACGCAGTATTTT.

This chain uses TRBV6-6 with TRBJ1-2; D remains ambiguous. In germline, CDR1 is MNHNY, CDR2 SVGAGI (reference sequence). There are 12 residues in the CDR3. V lost 2 bases and J lost 3, with 4 bases in between. The CDR3 DNA reads TGTGCCAGCAGTTACGTGGACTATGGCTACACCTTC. Translated, it gives CASSYVDYGYTF.

The V gene is TRBV4-1, the J gene TRBJ2-3; D may be TRBD1 (5 bases). Between the trimmed V and J ends, which lost 3 bases and 0 bases, there was a span of 10 bases. Looked up from germline, CDR1 is MGHRA and CDR2 is YSYEKL. This CDR3 contains 15 residues. The CDR3 here is CASSHSGQSTDTQYF. CDR3 sequence (DNA): TGCGCCAGCAGCCATTCCGGACAAAGCACAGATACGCAGTATTTT.

This chain uses TRBV24-1 with TRBJ2-5, with TRBD2 identical over 13 bases. The assigned J gene may be wrong: the sequence end matches TRBJ2-1 better. CDR3 length equals 16 residues. Germline V gene data show CDR1 as KGHDR and CDR2 as SFDVKD. The CDR3 spells CATSDLGTSGKREQFF. Here the CDR3 DNA reads TGTGCCACCAGTGATTTGGGGACTAGCGGGAAACGTGAGCAGTTCTTC.